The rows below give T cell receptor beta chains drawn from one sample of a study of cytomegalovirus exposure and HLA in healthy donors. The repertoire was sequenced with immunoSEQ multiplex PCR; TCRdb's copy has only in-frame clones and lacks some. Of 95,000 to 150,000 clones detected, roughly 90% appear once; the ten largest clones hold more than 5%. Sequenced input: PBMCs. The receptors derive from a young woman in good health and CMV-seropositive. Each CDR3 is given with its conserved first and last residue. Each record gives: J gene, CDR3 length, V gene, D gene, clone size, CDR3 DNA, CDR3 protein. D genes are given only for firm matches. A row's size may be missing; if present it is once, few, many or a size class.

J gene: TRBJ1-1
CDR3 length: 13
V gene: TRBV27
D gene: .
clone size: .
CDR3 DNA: TGTGCCAGCAGCCTTAACATGAACACTGAAGCTTTCTTT
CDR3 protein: CASSLNMNTEAFF

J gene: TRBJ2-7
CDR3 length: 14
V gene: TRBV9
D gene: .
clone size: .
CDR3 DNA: TGTGCCAGCAGCGAAGGAGTGAACGACTACGAGCAGTACTTC
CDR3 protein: CASSEGVNDYEQYF

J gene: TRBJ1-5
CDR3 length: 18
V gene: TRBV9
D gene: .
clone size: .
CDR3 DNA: TGTGCCAGCAGCGTCCCCCCCGGAGGTGATGATAGCAATCAGCCCCAGCATTTT
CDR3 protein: CASSVPPGGDDSNQPQHF

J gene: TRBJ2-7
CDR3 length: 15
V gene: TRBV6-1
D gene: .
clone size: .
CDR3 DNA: TGTGCCAGCAGTGAATTCCGGGGAGTGGCCTACGAGCAGTACTTC
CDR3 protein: CASSEFRGVAYEQYF

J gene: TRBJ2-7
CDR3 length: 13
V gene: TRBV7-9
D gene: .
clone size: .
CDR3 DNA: TGTGCCAGCAGCTTATGGAGGAAGGGCGAGCAGTACTTC
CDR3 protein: CASSLWRKGEQYF

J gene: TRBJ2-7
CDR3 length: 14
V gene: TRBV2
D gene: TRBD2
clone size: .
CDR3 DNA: TGTGCCAGCAGTGTCCTAGCGGGGGTGAACGAGCAGTACTTC
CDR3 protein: CASSVLAGVNEQYF

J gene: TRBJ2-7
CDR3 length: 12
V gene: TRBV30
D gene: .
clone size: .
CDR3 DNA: TGTGCCTGGAGTCCCCAGGGTGGCGAGCAGTACTTC
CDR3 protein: CAWSPQGGEQYF

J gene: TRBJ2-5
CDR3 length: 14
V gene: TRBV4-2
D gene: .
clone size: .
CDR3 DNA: TGTGCCAGCAGTCAACCGTCCGAGAGGGAGACCCAGTACTTC
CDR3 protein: CASSQPSERETQYF

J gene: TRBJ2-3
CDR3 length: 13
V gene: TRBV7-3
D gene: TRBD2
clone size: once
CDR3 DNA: TGTGCCAGCAGCGCCGGGGGGACAGATACGCAGTATTTT
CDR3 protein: CASSAGGTDTQYF

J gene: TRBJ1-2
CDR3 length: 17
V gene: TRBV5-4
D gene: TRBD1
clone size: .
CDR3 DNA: TGTGCCAGCAGCTCGGGACAGGGGGCTTCCTTAGGGTATGGCTACACCTTC
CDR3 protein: CASSSGQGASLGYGYTF

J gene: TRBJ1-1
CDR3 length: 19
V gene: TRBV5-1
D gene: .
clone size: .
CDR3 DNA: TGCGCCAGCAGCTTGGCCGTATTAAAAAGGGCCTCAGAGGGGGCTGAAGCTTTCTTT
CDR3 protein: CASSLAVLKRASEGAEAFF

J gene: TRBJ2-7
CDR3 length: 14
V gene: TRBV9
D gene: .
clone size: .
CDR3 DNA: TGTGCCAGCAGCTCGGGGGGCGGCCCCTACGAGCAGTACTTC
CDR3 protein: CASSSGGGPYEQYF

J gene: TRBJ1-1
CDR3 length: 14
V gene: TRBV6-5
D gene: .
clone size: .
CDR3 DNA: TGTGCCAGCAGTTTACAAGTATTACACACTGAAGCTTTCTTT
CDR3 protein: CASSLQVLHTEAFF

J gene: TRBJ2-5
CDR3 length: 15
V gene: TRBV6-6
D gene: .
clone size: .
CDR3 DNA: TGTGCCAGCAGTTACCCCCGAGGGGGCCAAGAGACCCAGTACTTC
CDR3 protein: CASSYPRGGQETQYF

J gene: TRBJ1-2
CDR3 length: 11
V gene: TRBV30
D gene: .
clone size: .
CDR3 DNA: TGTGCCTGGAGTCTAGGGACTACCTACACCTTC
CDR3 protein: CAWSLGTTYTF

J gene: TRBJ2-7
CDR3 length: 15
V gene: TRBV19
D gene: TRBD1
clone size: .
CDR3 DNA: TGTGCCAGTAGTATCATGGGACAGCCCGCCTACGAGCAGTACTTC
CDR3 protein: CASSIMGQPAYEQYF